The 23 T cell receptor beta chains listed next were all sequenced from one sample in a study of T cell changes during pregnancy in multiple sclerosis. TCRdb keeps only in-frame clones here, not all; method: immunoSEQ multiplex PCR. Altogether about 57,000 clones are present, approximately 90% being singletons, with the ten largest covering about 1.8%. The sample in question was peripheral blood, obtained after pregnancy. The receptors originated from a female donor with multiple sclerosis, enrolled in a pregnancy study.

The V call is TRBV5-1, the J call TRBJ2-6; D perhaps matches TRBD1 (6 bases). Germline V gives CDR1 SGHRS, CDR2 YFSETQ. The CDR3 has 18 amino acids. Trimming shortened V by 1 base and J by 0 bases, and 14 bases separated the two germline ends. The CDR3 sequence: CASSLFGGLNSGANVLTF. CDR3 nucleotide sequence: TGCGCCAGCAGCTTGTTTGGGGGCCTTAACTCTGGGGCCAACGTCCTGACTTTC.

The chain is built from TRBV6-1 and TRBJ1-6; no clear D. V lost 1 base and J 10 bases, leaving 17 bases between the germline ends. There are 16 residues in the CDR3. CDR1 and CDR2 (germline): MNHNS, SASEGT. The CDR3 loop reads CASSEDVPGGRSPLHF. CDR3 nucleotide sequence: TGTGCCAGCAGTGAAGATGTTCCCGGAGGAAGATCACCCCTCCACTTT.

The chain is built from TRBV19 and TRBJ2-5; 7 bases map to TRBD1. This CDR3 is 10 amino acids long. The germline V gene encodes CDR1 LNHDA and CDR2 SQIVND (reference sequence). Unmatched junction bases numbered 3, after V lost 9 bases and J lost 8 bases. The CDR3 loop reads CASGTVTQYF. CDR3 nucleotides: TGTGCCAGCGGGACAGTTACCCAGTACTTC.

CDR3 sequence reads: CASSPTSGEAYEQYF. The CDR3 DNA reads TGTGCCAGCAGCCCCACTAGCGGGGAAGCCTACGAGCAGTACTTC. The chain combines TRBV7-2 with TRBJ2-7; TRBD2 agrees at 10 bases. The CDR3 has 15 amino acids. V lost 5 bases, J lost 2 bases, and 6 bases stayed unmatched. In germline, CDR1 is SGHTA, CDR2 FQGNSA. Variable domain in full (rest from reference TRBV7-2 and TRBJ2-7): GAGVSQSPSNKVTEKGKDVELRCDPISGHTALYWYRQSLGQGLEFLIYFQGNSAPDKSGLPSDRFSAERTGGSVSTLTIQRTQQEDSAVYLCASSPTSGEAYEQYFGPGTRLTVT.

The chain recombines TRBV7-9 with TRBJ1-1; 8 bases are a match to TRBD1. The trim removed 6 bases at V and 7 bases at J, leaving 10 bases unmatched. CDR3 length: 14 residues. Germline CDR1 is SEHNR and CDR2 is FQNEAQ (reference sequence). CDR3 protein: CASSRSGGSGEAFF. For the CDR3, the DNA is TGTGCCAGCAGTCGGTCAGGGGGCTCCGGTGAAGCTTTCTTT.

DNA for the CDR3: TGTGCCAGCAGCCCCCTTTATCAGCCCCAGCATTTT. Its translation: CASSPLYQPQHF. The rearrangement uses TRBV7-8 and TRBJ1-5; no reliable D call. The germline V gene encodes CDR1 SGHVS and CDR2 FQNEAQ. The CDR3 runs to 12 residues. V was pared by 5 bases and J by 5 bases, with 7 bases between.

The rearrangement uses TRBV7-2 and TRBJ1-2; D is unresolved. This CDR3 spans 14 amino acids. Germline V gene lookup returns CDR1 SGHTA and CDR2 FQGNSA. Trimming removed 3 bases from V and 9 bases from J, with 17 bases in between. DNA of the CDR3: TGTGCCAGCAGCTTGCGAGGGTCCTACGTCAGCTACACCTTC. Translating gives CASSLRGSYVSYTF.

This chain connects TRBV7-9 to TRBJ2-5; weak D call: TRBD1 (5 bases). The CDR3 sequence is 17 residues long. The V end lost 3 bases, the J end lost 2 bases, and 19 bases lay between the germline ends. CDR1 SEHNR and CDR2 FQNEAQ come from the germline V gene (reference sequence). CDR3 in DNA: TGTGCCAGCAGCTTTTCCATGGCGACAGACTCACAAGAGACCCAGTACTTC. Its protein is CASSFSMATDSQETQYF.

The chain couples TRBV5-4 to TRBJ1-6; 11 nucleotides match TRBD1. Germline CDR1 and CDR2: SGHNT and YYREEE (reference sequence). V trimming: 3 bases; J trimming: 0 bases; junction bases outside the gene matches: 2. CDR3 length equals 17 residues. The CDR3 DNA sequence: TGTGCCAGCAGCTATGGGACAGGGGGCTCCTATAATTCACCCCTCCACTTT. Its protein is CASSYGTGGSYNSPLHF. Using reference TRBV5-4 and TRBJ1-6 for the parts outside the CDR3, the full variable domain is ETGVTQSPTHLIKTRGQQVTLRCSSQSGHNTVSWYQQALGQGPQFIFQYYREEENGRGNFPPRFSGLQFPNYSSELNVNALELDDSALYLCASSYGTGGSYNSPLHFGNGTRLTVT.

CDR3 sequence: CASSQRQGGQGYNTDTQYF. CDR3 bases: TGTGCCAGCAGCCAACGACAAGGGGGACAGGGGTACAACACAGATACGCAGTATTTT. This chain uses TRBV7-2 with TRBJ2-3; 10 nucleotides match TRBD1. This CDR3 contains 19 residues. Looked up from germline, CDR1 is SGHTA and CDR2 is FQGNSA. With V trimmed by 5 bases and J by 2 bases, 16 bases remained unmatched.

The V call is TRBV5-6, the J call TRBJ1-1; 7 bases are a match to TRBD1. With V trimmed by 4 bases and J by 6 bases, 3 bases remained unmatched. The CDR3 spans 12 residues. CDR1 is SGHDT, CDR2 YYEEEE, per germline. CDR3 sequence reads: CASSEQGSEAFF. CDR3 in DNA: TGTGCCAGCAGCGAACAGGGGTCTGAAGCTTTCTTT.

The chain uses TRBV9 and TRBJ2-1; no clear D gene. The CDR3 totals 16 residues. From germline, CDR1 is SGDLS and CDR2 YYNGEE. The V end lost 1 base, the J end lost 0 bases, and 11 bases lay between the germline ends. The CDR3 sequence: CASSVTAVSSYNEQFF. CDR3 DNA: TGTGCCAGCAGCGTAACAGCTGTTAGCTCCTACAATGAGCAGTTCTTC.

The rearrangement joins TRBV5-4 to TRBJ2-5; TRBD2 matches 9 bases. Unmatched junction bases numbered 12, after V lost 4 bases and J lost 5 bases. This CDR3 has 16 amino acids. Germline V gene lookup returns CDR1 SGHNT and CDR2 YYREEE (reference sequence). The chain's CDR3 is CASSRMAGGPGETQYF. DNA of the CDR3: TGTGCCAGCAGCCGGATGGCGGGGGGGCCGGGGGAGACCCAGTACTTC.

The rearrangement joins TRBV5-4 to TRBJ1-2, with D tentatively TRBD1 (5 bases). V was pared by 5 bases and J by 0 bases, with 8 bases between. CDR3 size: 13 residues. Germline V lookup: CDR1 SGHNT, CDR2 YYREEE (reference sequence). CDR3 in amino acids: CASRSTANYGYTF. CDR3 sequence (DNA): TGTGCCAGCAGGTCGACAGCTAACTATGGCTACACCTTC.

This sequence joins TRBV5-4 and TRBJ2-7, with D possibly matching TRBD2 (6 bases). V dropped 5 bases and J dropped 1 base, with 10 bases sitting between them. Germline assignment: CDR1 SGHNT and CDR2 YYREEE (reference sequence). This CDR3 is 13 amino acids long. Here the CDR3 reads CASSRSGSYEQYF. The CDR3 DNA sequence: TGTGCCAGCAGTCGCAGCGGGTCCTACGAGCAGTACTTC.

V is TRBV7-2 and J is TRBJ1-1, with 7 bases matching TRBD1. This CDR3 contains 15 residues. Losses at the gene ends were 3 bases for V and 1 base for J; bases not matched to a gene: 5. Germline V gene data show CDR1 as SGHTA and CDR2 as FQGNSA. The CDR3 DNA reads as TGTGCCAGCAGCTTCACAGGGGTTGGGAACACTGAAGCTTTCTTT. Translated: CASSFTGVGNTEAFF.

This clone appeared once. The J gene is TRBJ1-2, the V gene TRBV6-5, with D possibly being TRBD1 (5 bases). CDR3 length: 14 amino acids. V was pared by 5 bases and J by 9 bases, with 19 bases between. Germline V gene data show CDR1 as MNHEY and CDR2 as SVGAGI. The CDR3 DNA sequence: TGTGCCAGCAGTCCCCGACAGATTGCGATGCGCTACACCTTC. Translated: CASSPRQIAMRYTF.

The V call is TRBV5-1, the J call TRBJ2-1; 9 nucleotides agree with TRBD1. Per germline, CDR1 SGHRS and CDR2 YFSETQ. V was pared by 0 bases and J by 9 bases, with 7 bases of the junction left unmatched. The CDR3 runs 15 residues. CDR3 coding DNA: TGCGCCAGCAGCTTGGCCGGGACAGGGTATAGTGAGCAGTTCTTC. This translates into CASSLAGTGYSEQFF.

The rearrangement joins TRBV4-1 to TRBJ1-5; a weak D match, TRBD1 (6 bases). CDR1 is MGHRA, CDR2 YSYEKL, per germline. The CDR3 covers 17 residues. Between the trimmed V and J ends, which lost 2 bases and 3 bases, there was a span of 17 bases. The DNA for the CDR3 is TGCGCCAGCAGCCAACAGGGGATTTTGCGAGACAATCAGCCCCAGCATTTT. Protein product: CASSQQGILRDNQPQHF.

On this clone: One end of the junction fails to match germline, which may point to a read error. Other DNA variants within this sample encode the same CDR3. Here the CDR3 reads CASSLLTGYEQYF. CDR3 DNA sequence: TGCGCCAGTAGCTTGCTCACAGGGTACGAGCAGTACTTC. J is TRBJ2-7 and V is TRBV5-1; perhaps TRBD1 as D (6 bases). Germline CDR1 reads SGHRS; CDR2 reads YFSETQ. The CDR3 extends over 13 amino acids.

About this clone: Other DNA sequences in this sample translate to the same CDR3. The chain couples TRBV7-8 to TRBJ1-2, with a tentative D call TRBD1 (6 bases). Germline lookup yields CDR1 SGHVS and CDR2 FQNEAQ. Between the trimmed V and J ends, which lost 5 bases and 8 bases, there was a span of 18 bases. There are 14 residues in the CDR3. The CDR3 DNA follows: TGTGCCAGCAGCCCGGACAGAGGATTGGGCGGCTACACCTTC. Translated: CASSPDRGLGGYTF.

This clone was observed a single time. CDR3 sequence reads: CASSQDRSGGADTQYF. The CDR3 nucleotides are TGTGCCAGCAGCCAAGATAGGAGCGGGGGAGCAGATACGCAGTATTTT. This chain connects TRBV4-2 to TRBJ2-3; 8 nucleotides agree with TRBD2. After removal of 0 bases from V and 4 bases from J, the junction contained 6 bases not matched to a gene. The CDR3 totals 16 residues. Germline values: CDR1 LGHNA, CDR2 YNFKEQ.

The chain is built from TRBV9 and TRBJ1-4; D remains ambiguous. Germline CDR1 and CDR2: SGDLS and YYNGEE. V lost 0 bases to trimming and J lost 7 bases, with 19 bases between them. This CDR3 is 17 amino acids long. In DNA, the CDR3 is TGTGCCAGCAGCGTAGCCCCTTTAAGGGAGGCGAGTGAAAAACTGTTTTTT. It encodes CASSVAPLREASEKLFF.